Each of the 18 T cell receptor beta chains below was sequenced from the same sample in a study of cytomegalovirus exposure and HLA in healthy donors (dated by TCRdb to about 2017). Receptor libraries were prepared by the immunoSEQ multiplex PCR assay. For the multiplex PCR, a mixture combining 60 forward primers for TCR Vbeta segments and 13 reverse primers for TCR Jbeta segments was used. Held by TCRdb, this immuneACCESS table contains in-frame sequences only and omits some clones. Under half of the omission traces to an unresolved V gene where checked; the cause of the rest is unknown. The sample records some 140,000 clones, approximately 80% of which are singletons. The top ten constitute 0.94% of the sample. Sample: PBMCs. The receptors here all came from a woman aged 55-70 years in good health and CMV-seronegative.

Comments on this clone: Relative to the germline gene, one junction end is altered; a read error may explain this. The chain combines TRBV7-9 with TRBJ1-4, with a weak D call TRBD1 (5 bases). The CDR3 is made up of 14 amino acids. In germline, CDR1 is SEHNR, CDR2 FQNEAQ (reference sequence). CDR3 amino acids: CSSSLGRTHQRLFF. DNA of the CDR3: TGTTCCAGCAGCTTAGGTCGGACACATCAAAGGCTGTTTTTT.

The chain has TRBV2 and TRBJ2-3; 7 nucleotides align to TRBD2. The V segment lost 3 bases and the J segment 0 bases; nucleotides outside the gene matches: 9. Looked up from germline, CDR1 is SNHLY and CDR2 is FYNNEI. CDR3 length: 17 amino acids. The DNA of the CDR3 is TGTGCCAGCAGTGACAACGGGCGGGGGTATAGCACAGATACGCAGTATTTT. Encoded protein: CASSDNGRGYSTDTQYF.

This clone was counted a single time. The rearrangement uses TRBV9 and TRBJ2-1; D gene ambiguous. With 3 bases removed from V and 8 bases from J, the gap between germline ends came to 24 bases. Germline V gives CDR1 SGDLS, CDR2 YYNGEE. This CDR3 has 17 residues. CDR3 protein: CASSATRGRVVIDEQFF. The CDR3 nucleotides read TGTGCCAGCAGCGCAACCCGCGGCAGAGTGGTCATCGATGAGCAGTTCTTC. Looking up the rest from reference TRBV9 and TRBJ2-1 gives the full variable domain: DSGVTQTPKHLITATGQRVTLRCSPRSGDLSVYWYQQSLDQGLQFLIQYYNGEERAKGNILERFSAQQFPDLHSELNLSSLELGDSALYFCASSATRGRVVIDEQFFGPGTRLTVL.

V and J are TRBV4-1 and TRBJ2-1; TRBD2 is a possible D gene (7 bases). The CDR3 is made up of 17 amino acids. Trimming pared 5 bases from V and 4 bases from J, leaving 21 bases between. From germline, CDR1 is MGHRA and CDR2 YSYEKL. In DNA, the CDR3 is TGCGCCAGCAGCGCACAAGTGGGGGGGGGCGCTTACAATGAGCAGTTCTTC. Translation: CASSAQVGGGAYNEQFF.

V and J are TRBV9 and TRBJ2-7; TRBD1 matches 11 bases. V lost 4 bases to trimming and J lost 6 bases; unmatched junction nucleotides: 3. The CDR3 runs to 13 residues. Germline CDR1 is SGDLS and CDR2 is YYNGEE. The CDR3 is CASSPGTGGEQYF. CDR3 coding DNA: TGTGCCAGCAGCCCCGGGACAGGGGGCGAGCAGTACTTC.

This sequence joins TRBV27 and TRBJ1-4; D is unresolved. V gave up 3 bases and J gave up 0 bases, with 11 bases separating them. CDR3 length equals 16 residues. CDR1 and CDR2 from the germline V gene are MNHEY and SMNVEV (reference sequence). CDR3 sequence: CASSLGVVATNEKLFF. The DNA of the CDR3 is TGTGCCAGCAGTTTGGGAGTGGTGGCAACTAATGAAAAACTGTTTTTT.

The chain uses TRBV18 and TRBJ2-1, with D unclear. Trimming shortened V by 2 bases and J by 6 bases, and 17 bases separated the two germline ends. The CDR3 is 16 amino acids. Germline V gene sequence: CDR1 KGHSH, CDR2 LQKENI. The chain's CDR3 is CASSPYTTPTSNEQFF. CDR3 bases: TGTGCCAGCTCACCATATACAACCCCCACATCCAATGAGCAGTTCTTC.

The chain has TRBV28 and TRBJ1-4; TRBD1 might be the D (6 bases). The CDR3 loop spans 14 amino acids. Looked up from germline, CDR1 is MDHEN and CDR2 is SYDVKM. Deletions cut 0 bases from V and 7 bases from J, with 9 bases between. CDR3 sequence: CASSLWGGGEKLFF. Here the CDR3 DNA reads TGTGCCAGCAGTTTATGGGGAGGGGGTGAAAAACTGTTTTTT.

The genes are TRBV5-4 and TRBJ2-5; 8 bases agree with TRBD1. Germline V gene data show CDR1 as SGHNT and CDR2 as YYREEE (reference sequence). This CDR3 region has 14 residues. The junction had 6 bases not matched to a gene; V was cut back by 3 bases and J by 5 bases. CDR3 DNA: TGTGCCAGCAGCTGGACAGGGACCCCGGAGACCCAGTACTTC. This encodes CASSWTGTPETQYF.

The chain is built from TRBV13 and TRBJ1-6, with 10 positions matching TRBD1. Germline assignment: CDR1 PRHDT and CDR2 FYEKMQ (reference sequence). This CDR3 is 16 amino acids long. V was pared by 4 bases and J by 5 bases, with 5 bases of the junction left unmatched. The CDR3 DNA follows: TGTGCCAGCAGCTACGAAGGGACAGGGGATAATTCACCCCTCCACTTT. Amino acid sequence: CASSYEGTGDNSPLHF.

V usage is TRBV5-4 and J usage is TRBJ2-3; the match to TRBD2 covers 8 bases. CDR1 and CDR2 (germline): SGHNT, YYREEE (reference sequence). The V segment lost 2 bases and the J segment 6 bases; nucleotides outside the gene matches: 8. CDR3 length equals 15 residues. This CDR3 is CASSFTVLAVDTQYF. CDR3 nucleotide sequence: TGTGCCAGCAGCTTCACCGTACTAGCGGTGGATACGCAGTATTTT.

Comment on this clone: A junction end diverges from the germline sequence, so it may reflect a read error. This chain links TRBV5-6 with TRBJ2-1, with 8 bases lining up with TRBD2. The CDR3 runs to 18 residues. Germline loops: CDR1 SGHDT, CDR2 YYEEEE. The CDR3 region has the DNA TGTGCCAGCAGCCCAGACTGGCGGGAGGCCAACTCCCACAATGAGCAGTTCTTC. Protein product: CASSPDWREANSHNEQFF.

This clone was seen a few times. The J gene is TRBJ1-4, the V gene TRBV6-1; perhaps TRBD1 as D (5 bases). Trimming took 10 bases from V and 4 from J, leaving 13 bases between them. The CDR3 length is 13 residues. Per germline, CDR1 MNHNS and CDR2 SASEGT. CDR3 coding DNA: TGTGCCACTTCCGGGGGTAGTAATGAAAAACTGTTTTTT. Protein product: CATSGGSNEKLFF.

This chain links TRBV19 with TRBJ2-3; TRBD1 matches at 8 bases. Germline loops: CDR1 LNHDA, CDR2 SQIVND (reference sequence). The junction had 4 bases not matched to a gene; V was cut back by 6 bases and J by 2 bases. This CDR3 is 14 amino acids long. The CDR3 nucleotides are TGTGCCAGTAGGAGACAGGGGTACACAGATACGCAGTATTTT. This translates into CASRRQGYTDTQYF.

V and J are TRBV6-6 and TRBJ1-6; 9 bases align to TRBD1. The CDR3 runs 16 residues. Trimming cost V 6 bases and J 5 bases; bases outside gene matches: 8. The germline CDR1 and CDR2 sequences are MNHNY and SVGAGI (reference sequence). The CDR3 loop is CASRPRDRADNSPLHF. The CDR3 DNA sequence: TGTGCCAGCAGGCCCCGGGACAGGGCCGATAATTCACCCCTCCACTTT.

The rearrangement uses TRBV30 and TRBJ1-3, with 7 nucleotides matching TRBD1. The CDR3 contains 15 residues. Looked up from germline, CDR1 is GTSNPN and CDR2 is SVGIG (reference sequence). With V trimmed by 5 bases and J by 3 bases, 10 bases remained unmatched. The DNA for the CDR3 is TGTGCCTGGGCCCTTCAGGGGGTGCGTGGAAACACCATATATTTT. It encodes CAWALQGVRGNTIYF.

The CDR3 nucleotides read TGTGCCATCAGTGAGTTTCCAGGACTAGCCAACAATGAGCAGTTCTTC. Amino acid sequence: CAISEFPGLANNEQFF. V is TRBV10-3 and J is TRBJ2-1, with TRBD2 identical over 8 bases. There are 16 residues in the CDR3. The germline CDR1 and CDR2 sequences are ENHRY and SYGVKD. V shed 1 base, J shed 5 bases, and the junction held 7 bases outside the gene matches.

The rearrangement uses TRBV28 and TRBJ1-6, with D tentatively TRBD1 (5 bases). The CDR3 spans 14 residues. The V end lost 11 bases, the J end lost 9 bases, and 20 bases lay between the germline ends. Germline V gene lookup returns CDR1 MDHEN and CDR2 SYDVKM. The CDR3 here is CALRGDSESSPLHF. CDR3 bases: TGTGCCTTAAGGGGCGACAGCGAAAGTTCACCCCTCCACTTT.